The next 4 T cell receptor beta chains were all read from a single sample in a study of blood T cells in healthy people across ages. For the second PCR, which ran for 7 to 11 cycles, a sample-barcoded 5' primer and a J-beta primer mix were used. TCRdb re-derived calls from the 5' RACE reads in MiXCR, one entry per CDR3 protein. Altogether about 590,000 distinct CDR3 sequences are present, roughly 30% being singletons, with the ten largest covering about 15%. The sequenced sample was blood. The receptor set was obtained from a woman of 80 years or more in good health.

In regard to this clonotype: A much more abundant neighbour one base away suggests this may be a read error. The chain links TRBV11-2 to TRBJ1-5; D gene ambiguous. The CDR3 is 13 residues long. V was shortened by 0 bases and J by 5 bases, with 5 bases between the two germline ends. Germline V gene lookup returns CDR1 SGHAT and CDR2 FQNNGV. The CDR3 DNA sequence: TGTGCCAGCAGCTTAGAGAGGGATCAGCCCCAGCATTTT. It is translated as CASSLERDQPQHF.

At least ten counts were recorded for this clonotype. The chain recombines TRBV20-1 with TRBJ2-3; a weak D match, TRBD1 (5 bases). The V and J ends lost 1 base and 2 bases respectively, with 13 bases between them. CDR1 and CDR2 (germline): DFQATT, SNEGSKA (reference sequence). The CDR3 is made up of 15 amino acids. The CDR3 loop is CSARVRELFTDTQYF. The CDR3 DNA reads TGCAGTGCTAGAGTCAGGGAACTCTTCACAGATACGCAGTATTTT.

CDR3 region: CASSLDTGSNTEAFF. In DNA, the CDR3 is TGTGCCAGCAGCTTAGATACAGGGTCGAACACTGAAGCTTTCTTT. The V and J genes are TRBV7-2 and TRBJ1-1; perhaps TRBD1 as D (6 bases). CDR1 is SGHTA, CDR2 FQGNSA, per germline. The CDR3 length is 15 residues. V was shortened by 1 base and J by 1 base, with 10 bases between the two germline ends. The full variable domain, with the rest looked up from reference TRBV7-2 and TRBJ1-1, is GAGVSQSPSNKVTEKGKDVELRCDPISGHTALYWYRQSLGQGLEFLIYFQGNSAPDKSGLPSDRFSAERTGGSVSTLTIQRTQQEDSAVYLCASSLDTGSNTEAFFGQGTRLTVV.

This clonotype was seen repeatedly, ten times or more. The gene calls are TRBV4-1 and TRBJ1-2; the D gene is possibly TRBD1 (6 bases). V lost 0 bases, J lost 6 bases, and 17 bases lay in between. Germline V gene lookup returns CDR1 MGHRA and CDR2 YSYEKL. This CDR3 has 16 residues. CDR3 loop: CASSQDIGQLVNGYTF. The CDR3 DNA follows: TGCGCCAGCAGCCAAGATATCGGACAGTTAGTTAATGGCTACACCTTC.